Shown below are 4 T cell receptor beta chains from a single sample sequenced in a study of T-cell memory formation after mild COVID-19. Each CDR3 protein is one row after TCRdb ran MiXCR on the 5' RACE reads. The sample has more than 150,000 distinct CDR3 sequences, 20% to 25% seen once; the top ten hold more than 20%. Material: PBMCs or a T cell subset sorted from them (not recorded which). These receptors originate from an adult woman who had mild COVID-19 (a few samples of this study predate the infection). Cell type and time point are not known.

This clonotype was seen a handful of times. This sequence joins TRBV20-1 and TRBJ2-3, with a possible D match to TRBD2 (6 bases). The CDR3 is made up of 15 amino acids. Germline values: CDR1 DFQATT, CDR2 SNEGSKA (reference sequence). The V gene lost 3 bases and the J gene lost 0 bases, with 13 bases spanning the gap. The CDR3 spells CSAREGPSSTDTQYF. The DNA of the CDR3 is TGCAGTGCTAGGGAGGGACCCTCTAGCACAGATACGCAGTATTTT.

V gene TRBV27 combines with J gene TRBJ1-2; 8 nucleotides agree with TRBD1. The germline gives CDR1 MNHEY, CDR2 SMNVEV (reference sequence). J gave up 2 bases and V 6 bases, and 5 bases lay outside the gene matches. The CDR3 contains 14 residues. The CDR3 sequence is CASRSDRDNYGYTF. The DNA for the CDR3 is TGTGCCAGCAGATCGGACAGGGACAACTATGGCTACACCTTC.

The chain links TRBV20-1 to TRBJ1-2, with D unclear. V shed 0 bases and J shed 4 bases, with 15 bases lying between them. The CDR3 totals 15 residues. Looked up from germline, CDR1 is DFQATT and CDR2 is SNEGSKA (reference sequence). CDR3 nucleotides: TGCAGTGCTAGAGATGGAGGGCTTCACTCCTATGGCTACACCTTC. Amino acid sequence: CSARDGGLHSYGYTF.

The rearrangement uses TRBV11-2 and TRBJ2-7; no firm D call. Between the trimmed V and J ends, which lost 7 bases and 3 bases, there was a span of 13 bases. Per germline, CDR1 SGHAT and CDR2 FQNNGV. The CDR3 spans 13 residues. CDR3 loop: CASKASSNYEQYF. The CDR3 DNA sequence: TGTGCCAGCAAAGCCAGTTCAAACTACGAGCAGTACTTC.